This T cell receptor beta chain came from a study of human T cells and chemical hapten exposure. This clonotype occurred a few times. Its antigen is currently unknown. As for time point: pre-sensitization, week 0. Specified treatment: therapeutic diphenylcyclopropenone sensitization with weekly scalp DPC. TCRdb reanalysed the RACE reads using MiXCR and keeps one entry per CDR3 protein. The sample has 180,000 or so distinct CDR3 sequences; around 30% are singletons. The CDR3 is 16 residues long. Germline V gene sequence: CDR1 LGHDT, CDR2 YNNKEL (reference sequence). The V gene end was trimmed by 0 bases and the J gene end by 7 bases; junction bases not matched to a gene: 6. Study-wide results and caveats: High-frequency TCRs, those above 1 in 1000, stayed the same after DPC sensitization.

The clonotype originates from a woman under 40 with alopecia areata. Some clones in this sample may be carry-over from other donors' samples. The source was whole blood, collected in connection with sensitization to the hapten diphenylcyclopropenone (DPC). V usage is TRBV3-1 and J usage is TRBJ2-3; TRBD2 matches at 11 bases. In DNA form, the CDR3 reads TGTGCCAGCAGCCAAGATTTGGCTAGCGGGAGGTATACGCAGTATTTT. Amino acid sequence: CASSQDLASGRYTQYF.